These 26 T cell receptor beta chains came from one sample sequenced in a study of cytomegalovirus exposure and HLA in healthy donors. 13 Jbeta primers and 60 Vbeta primers were used for the PCR. Measured with immunoSEQ multiplex PCR; TCRdb has only the in-frame clones, and not every one. The sample records 150,000 to 200,000 clones, more than 60% being singletons. The specimen was PBMCs. These receptors all come from a young man in good health and CMV-seropositive.

The chain has TRBV27 and TRBJ1-1, with 7 positions matching TRBD1. Germline V CDR1 and CDR2: MNHEY, SMNVEV (reference sequence). CDR3 length: 15 residues. V was clipped by 5 bases and J by 1 base; unmatched bases: 7. CDR3 in amino acids: CASSDRTGRNTEAFF. DNA for the CDR3: TGTGCCAGCAGTGACCGGACAGGCCGGAACACTGAAGCTTTCTTT.

This sequence joins TRBV4-1 and TRBJ1-1; no firm D call. Trimming took 4 bases from V and 2 from J, leaving 20 bases between them. This CDR3 region has 17 residues. CDR1 is MGHRA and CDR2 is YSYEKL in the germline V gene. The DNA of the CDR3 is TGCGCCAGCAGCCGCCTAACGGGGTCCGGAATAAACACTGAAGCTTTCTTT. This encodes CASSRLTGSGINTEAFF.

The rearrangement uses TRBV6-6 and TRBJ2-5, with D tentatively TRBD2 (5 bases). V lost 6 bases to trimming and J lost 9 bases, with 14 bases between them. This CDR3 has 12 amino acids. Germline CDR1 and CDR2: MNHNY and SVGAGI (reference sequence). The CDR3 is CASRHGQEAQYF. The CDR3 DNA follows: TGTGCCAGCAGACACGGTCAGGAGGCCCAGTACTTC.

This clone was seen a few times. The rearrangement links TRBV27 to TRBJ1-2; D not certain. Trimming took off 6 bases at V and 0 bases at J, with 17 bases between the two ends. Germline lookup yields CDR1 MNHEY and CDR2 SMNVEV (reference sequence). This CDR3 contains 16 residues. The CDR3 protein is CASSQDWKRTNYGYTF. The CDR3, as DNA: TGTGCCAGCAGCCAGGACTGGAAAAGGACTAACTATGGCTACACCTTC.

This chain connects TRBV10-3 to TRBJ2-1; D possibly corresponds to TRBD2 (6 bases). The CDR3 is 13 residues long. The ends were cut back, 8 bases at V and 4 bases at J, with 12 bases in the middle. Germline values: CDR1 ENHRY, CDR2 SYGVKD. This CDR3 reads CAIGGLLYNEQFF. The CDR3, as DNA: TGTGCCATCGGTGGACTACTATACAATGAGCAGTTCTTC.

This clone was seen only a few times. V and J are TRBV4-1 and TRBJ1-1; 7 bases align to TRBD1. Germline CDR1 MGHRA, CDR2 YSYEKL. After removal of 4 bases from V and 0 bases from J, the junction contained 5 bases not matched to a gene. CDR3 length: 15 residues. The CDR3 DNA sequence: TGCGCCAGCAGCCCTCGACAGGGTATGAACACTGAAGCTTTCTTT. Translating gives CASSPRQGMNTEAFF.

This clone showed up just a few times. The rearrangement uses TRBV19 and TRBJ2-1; the D is unclear. The ends were cut back, 11 bases at V and 2 bases at J, with 10 bases in the middle. The CDR3 runs 12 residues. CDR1 and CDR2 from the germline V gene are LNHDA and SQIVND (reference sequence). Written as DNA, the CDR3 is TGTGCCGGTAACCGAGCCTACAATGAGCAGTTCTTC. Translating it yields CAGNRAYNEQFF.

The gene calls are TRBV19 and TRBJ1-5; no reliable D call. Germline V gene data show CDR1 as LNHDA and CDR2 as SQIVND (reference sequence). CDR3 length: 17 amino acids. The V end was cut by 3 bases, the J end by 1 base, with 16 bases between. The CDR3 is CASSIQLFAVSNQPQHF. DNA for the CDR3: TGTGCCAGTAGTATTCAGTTGTTCGCAGTAAGCAATCAGCCCCAGCATTTT.

This sequence joins TRBV30 and TRBJ2-3; 11 bases map to TRBD2. Germline CDR1 is GTSNPN and CDR2 is SVGIG (reference sequence). CDR3 size: 15 residues. V shed 2 bases and J 6 bases; nucleotides not matched to a gene: 7. The CDR3 here is CAWSPPSGRRDTQYF. CDR3 sequence (DNA): TGTGCCTGGAGTCCGCCTAGCGGGAGGAGGGATACGCAGTATTTT.

The chain has TRBV9 and TRBJ1-2; 10 nucleotides agree with TRBD1. V shed 4 bases, J shed 6 bases, and the junction held 3 bases outside the gene matches. Germline V gene lookup returns CDR1 SGDLS and CDR2 YYNGEE. This CDR3 has 13 amino acids. DNA of the CDR3: TGTGCCAGCAGCATAGGGACAGGGGATGGCTACACCTTC. It codes for CASSIGTGDGYTF.

The CDR3 loop reads CSVEGTRSYEQYF. The CDR3 DNA sequence: TGCAGCGTTGAAGGGACTAGGTCCTACGAGCAGTACTTC. The V call is TRBV29-1, the J call TRBJ2-7; TRBD2 matches 7 bases. The ends lost 1 base at V and 1 base at J; junction bases unmatched: 1. Germline CDR1 is SQVTM and CDR2 is ANQGSEA. This CDR3 comprises 13 residues.

The chain links TRBV27 to TRBJ2-3, with TRBD1 matching 8 bases. Trimming took 6 bases from V and 0 from J; bases not matched to a gene: 5. CDR1 and CDR2 from the germline V gene are MNHEY and SMNVEV (reference sequence). This CDR3 is built from 15 residues. The DNA of the CDR3 is TGTGCCAGCAGACCGACAGGGGCTAGCACAGATACGCAGTATTTT. It specifies CASRPTGASTDTQYF.

The CDR3 loop is CASSLPGTSGAEQYF. The CDR3 region has the DNA TGTGCCAGCAGTTTACCAGGGACTAGCGGGGCCGAGCAGTACTTC. This chain uses TRBV27 with TRBJ2-7, with 13 bases aligning to TRBD2. The V and J ends lost 2 bases and 6 bases, in that order; junction bases with no gene match: 4. The CDR3 totals 15 residues. Germline-derived CDR1 and CDR2 are MNHEY and SMNVEV (reference sequence).

This rearrangement joins TRBV5-4 to TRBJ2-7, with D possibly matching TRBD2 (7 bases). The V end lost 0 bases, the J end lost 2 bases, and 12 bases lay between the germline ends. The CDR3 is made up of 15 amino acids. The germline gives CDR1 SGHNT, CDR2 YYREEE (reference sequence). Here the CDR3 DNA reads TGTGCCAGCAGCTTGGGGGGGAGGGGGGCCTACGAGCAGTACTTC. Translation: CASSLGGRGAYEQYF.

This sequence joins TRBV9 and TRBJ2-2; a possible D gene is TRBD2 (6 bases). The CDR3 runs to 17 residues. Trimming pared 4 bases from V and 3 bases from J, leaving 19 bases between. Germline V gene lookup returns CDR1 SGDLS and CDR2 YYNGEE. The CDR3 reads CASSPINAGRYTGELFF. CDR3 coding DNA: TGTGCCAGCAGCCCTATCAACGCGGGAAGGTACACCGGGGAGCTGTTTTTT.

This chain links TRBV5-1 with TRBJ2-2; D is unresolved. This CDR3 is built from 15 residues. Trimming shortened V by 2 bases and J by 0 bases, and 8 bases separated the two germline ends. The germline CDR1 and CDR2 sequences are SGHRS and YFSETQ. The CDR3 DNA reads TGCGCCAGCAGCTTAGTCACATCGAACACCGGGGAGCTGTTTTTT. Translating gives CASSLVTSNTGELFF.

The CDR3 coding sequence is TGTGCCAGCAGTTACTCCAGGGGGCACTACGAGCAGTACTTC. Translating gives CASSYSRGHYEQYF. The gene calls are TRBV6-6 and TRBJ2-7, with TRBD1 identical over 8 bases. Germline assignment: CDR1 MNHNY and CDR2 SVGAGI (reference sequence). Trimming removed 0 bases from V and 3 bases from J; junction bases left unmatched: 1. The CDR3 length is 14 residues.

This clone appeared a few times. V usage is TRBV14 and J usage is TRBJ1-2; no clear D gene. This CDR3 is built from 14 residues. Germline V CDR1 and CDR2: SGHDN, FVKESK. Trimming took off 0 bases at V and 2 bases at J, with 7 bases between the two ends. CDR3 DNA sequence: TGTGCCAGCAGCCAAGACACAGAAAACTATGGCTACACCTTC. This gives the protein CASSQDTENYGYTF.

The J gene is TRBJ2-7, the V gene TRBV28; the D gene is possibly TRBD2 (5 bases). Trimming shortened V by 5 bases and J by 5 bases, and 13 bases separated the two germline ends. This CDR3 is 13 amino acids long. CDR1 is MDHEN and CDR2 is SYDVKM in the germline V gene. CDR3 loop: CASSTSVHNEQYF. The CDR3 bases are TGTGCCAGCAGTACTAGTGTCCATAACGAGCAGTACTTC.

This clone has only one observation. The J gene is TRBJ1-5, the V gene TRBV5-3, with D possibly matching TRBD1 (5 bases). TRBV5-3 is placed among ORFs of uncertain function. The V end lost 0 bases, the J end lost 4 bases, and 17 bases lay between the germline ends. This CDR3 is built from 17 residues. The CDR3 protein is CARSLGYRYKGNQPQHF. In DNA form, the CDR3 reads TGTGCCAGAAGCTTGGGGTACAGGTACAAAGGAAATCAGCCCCAGCATTTT.

V and J are TRBV6-1 and TRBJ2-7, with D possibly TRBD1 on 6 matching bases. Germline V gene sequence: CDR1 MNHNS, CDR2 SASEGT. There are 14 residues in the CDR3. Trimming cost V 7 bases and J 6 bases, with 19 bases left between them. CDR3 in DNA: TGTGCCAGCATCTCAACCTTCACAGGGCTCGAGCAGTACTTC. This sequence encodes CASISTFTGLEQYF.

V gene TRBV30 combines with J gene TRBJ1-5; a weak D match, TRBD1 (6 bases). The V end was cut by 0 bases, the J end by 5 bases, with 14 bases between. The CDR3 length is 15 residues. Per germline, CDR1 GTSNPN and CDR2 SVGIG (reference sequence). The CDR3 spells CAWSVRGTPYQPQHF. The CDR3 coding sequence is TGTGCCTGGAGTGTAAGAGGGACACCCTATCAGCCCCAGCATTTT.

This clone was counted between two and nine times. The chain carries TRBV13 and TRBJ2-2; D might be TRBD2 (6 bases). The CDR3 covers 14 residues. The germline V gene has CDR1 PRHDT and CDR2 FYEKMQ (reference sequence). V lost 6 bases and J 4 bases, leaving 12 bases between the germline ends. This chain's CDR3 is CASRPGLPTGELFF. The CDR3 bases are TGTGCCAGCAGACCGGGACTTCCCACCGGGGAGCTGTTTTTT.

About this clone: At one boundary the junction diverges from the germline segment, which might be a read error. The chain carries TRBV7-7 and TRBJ2-5; TRBD2 matches 10 bases. The CDR3 has 16 residues. The germline V gene encodes CDR1 SSHAT and CDR2 FNYEAQ (reference sequence). CDR3 bases: TGTGCTAGCAGCTTAGTATCTAGCGGGGGCGGGGAGACCCAGTACTTC. Translated: CASSLVSSGGGETQYF.

The gene calls are TRBV10-2 and TRBJ2-7; the match to TRBD2 covers 8 bases. There are 17 residues in the CDR3. The germline CDR1 and CDR2 sequences are WSHSY and SAAADI. The trim removed 0 bases at V and 4 bases at J, leaving 11 bases unmatched. CDR3 sequence: CASSESTPAGGRYEQYF. CDR3 sequence (DNA): TGCGCCAGCAGTGAGTCGACTCCAGCGGGCGGGAGGTACGAGCAGTACTTC.

This clone has only a few counts. CDR3 nucleotide sequence: TGCGCCAGCAGCCCGAGGAGGTTCGATGAGCAGTTCTTC. This encodes CASSPRRFDEQFF. The chain joins TRBV5-1 to TRBJ2-1, with a possible D match to TRBD2 (5 bases). The CDR3 consists of 13 residues. The germline V gene has CDR1 SGHRS and CDR2 YFSETQ. V lost 4 bases and J 8 bases, leaving 13 bases between the germline ends.